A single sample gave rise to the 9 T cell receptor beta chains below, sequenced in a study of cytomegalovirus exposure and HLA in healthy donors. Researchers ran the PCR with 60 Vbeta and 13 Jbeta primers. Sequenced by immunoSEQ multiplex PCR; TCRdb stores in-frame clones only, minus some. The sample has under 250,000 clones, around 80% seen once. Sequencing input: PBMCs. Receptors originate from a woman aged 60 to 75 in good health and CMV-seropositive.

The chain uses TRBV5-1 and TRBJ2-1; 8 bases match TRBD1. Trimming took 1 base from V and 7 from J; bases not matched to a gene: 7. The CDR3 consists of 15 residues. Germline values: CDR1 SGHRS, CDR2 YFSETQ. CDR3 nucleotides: TGCGCCAGCAGCTTGCTCCGGACAGGGCTGAATGAGCAGTTCTTC. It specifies CASSLLRTGLNEQFF. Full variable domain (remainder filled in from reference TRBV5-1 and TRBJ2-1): KAGVTQTPRYLIKTRGQQVTLSCSPISGHRSVSWYQQTPGQGLQFLFEYFSETQRNKGNFPGRFSGRQFSNSRSEMNVSTLELGDSALYLCASSLLRTGLNEQFFGPGTRLTVL.

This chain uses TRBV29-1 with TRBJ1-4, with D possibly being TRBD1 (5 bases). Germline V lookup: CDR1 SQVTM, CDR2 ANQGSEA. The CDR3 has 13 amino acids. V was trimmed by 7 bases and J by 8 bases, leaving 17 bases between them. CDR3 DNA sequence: TGCAGCGCCGTGGGGGGGGGTGTGGAAAAACTGTTTTTT. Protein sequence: CSAVGGGVEKLFF.

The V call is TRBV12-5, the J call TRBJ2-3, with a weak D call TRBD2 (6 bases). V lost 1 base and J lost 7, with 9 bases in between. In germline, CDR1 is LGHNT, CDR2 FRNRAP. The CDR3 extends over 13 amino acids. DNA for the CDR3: TGTGCTAGTGGTTTGGGCGGGGCGTATACGCAGTATTTT. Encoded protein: CASGLGGAYTQYF.

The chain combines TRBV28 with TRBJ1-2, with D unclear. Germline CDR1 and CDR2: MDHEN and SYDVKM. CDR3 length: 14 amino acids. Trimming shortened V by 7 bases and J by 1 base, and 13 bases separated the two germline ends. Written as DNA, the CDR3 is TGTGCCAGCATGGCCGGAGGGAGTAACTATGGCTACACCTTC. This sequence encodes CASMAGGSNYGYTF.

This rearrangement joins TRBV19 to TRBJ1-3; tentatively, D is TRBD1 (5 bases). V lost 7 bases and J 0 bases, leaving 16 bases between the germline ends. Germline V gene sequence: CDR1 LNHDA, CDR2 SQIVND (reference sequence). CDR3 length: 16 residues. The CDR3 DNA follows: TGTGCCAGTACCCAGGGAGGATTCATCTCTGGAAACACCATATATTTT. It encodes CASTQGGFISGNTIYF.

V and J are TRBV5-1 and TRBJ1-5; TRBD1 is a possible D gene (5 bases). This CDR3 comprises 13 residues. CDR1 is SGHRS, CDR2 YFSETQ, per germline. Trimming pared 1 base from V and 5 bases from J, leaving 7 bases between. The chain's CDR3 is CASSLIGDQPQHF. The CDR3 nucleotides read TGCGCCAGCAGCTTGATAGGGGATCAGCCCCAGCATTTT.

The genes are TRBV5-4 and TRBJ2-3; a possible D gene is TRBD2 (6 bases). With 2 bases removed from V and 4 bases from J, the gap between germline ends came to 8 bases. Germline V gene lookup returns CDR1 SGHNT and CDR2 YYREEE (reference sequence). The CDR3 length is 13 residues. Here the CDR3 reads CASSFPGADTQYF. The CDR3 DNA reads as TGTGCCAGCAGCTTCCCGGGAGCAGATACGCAGTATTTT.

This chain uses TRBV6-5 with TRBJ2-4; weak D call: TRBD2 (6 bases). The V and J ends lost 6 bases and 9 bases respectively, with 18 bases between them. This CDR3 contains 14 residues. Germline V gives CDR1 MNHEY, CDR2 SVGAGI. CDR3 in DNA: TGTGCCAGCAGCGTTGCGGGACCCCGTGCCATTCAGTACTTC. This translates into CASSVAGPRAIQYF.

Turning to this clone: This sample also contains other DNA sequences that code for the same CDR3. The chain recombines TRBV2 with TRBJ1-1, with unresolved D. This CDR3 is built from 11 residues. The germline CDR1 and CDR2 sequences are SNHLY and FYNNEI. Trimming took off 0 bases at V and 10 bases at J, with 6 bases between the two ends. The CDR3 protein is CASSEAPRAFF. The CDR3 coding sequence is TGTGCCAGCAGTGAAGCCCCGAGAGCTTTCTTT.